This T cell receptor (beta chain) appears in the sequencing data of a study of shared clonotypes between healthy human individuals. The protocol was immunoSEQ multiplex PCR, while the TCRdb copy is restricted to in-frame clones and leaves out a portion. The table records around 1.1 million clones, around 78% of them present only once. The CDR3 covers 13 residues. Germline loops: CDR1 SQVTM, CDR2 ANQGSEA. V dropped 4 bases and J dropped 2 bases, with 8 bases sitting between them. Study outcomes and limitations: A generally larger estimated richness was seen in naive subsets than in memory subsets. Naive CD4 clonotypes overlapped across a few donors at roughly 5.1%.

Remarks on this clone: The antigen is undetermined.

The TCR comes from a man aged 18-30 years in good health. Some clones in this sample may be carry-over from other donors' samples. The sequenced material came from memory CD4+ T cells from PBMCs. Described subset: CD45RA-negative fraction. The chain carries TRBV29-1 and TRBJ1-4; no reliable D call. As DNA, the CDR3 is TGCAGCGTTGTATCTCCTACTAATGAAAAACTGTTTTTT. Translating it yields CSVVSPTNEKLFF. Supplemented by reference TRBV29-1 and TRBJ1-4, the full variable domain reads SAVISQKPSRDICQRGTSLTIQCQVDSQVTMMFWYRQQPGQSLTLIATANQGSEATYESGFVIDKFPISRPNLTFSTLTVSNMSPEDSSIYLCSVVSPTNEKLFFGSGTQLSVL.